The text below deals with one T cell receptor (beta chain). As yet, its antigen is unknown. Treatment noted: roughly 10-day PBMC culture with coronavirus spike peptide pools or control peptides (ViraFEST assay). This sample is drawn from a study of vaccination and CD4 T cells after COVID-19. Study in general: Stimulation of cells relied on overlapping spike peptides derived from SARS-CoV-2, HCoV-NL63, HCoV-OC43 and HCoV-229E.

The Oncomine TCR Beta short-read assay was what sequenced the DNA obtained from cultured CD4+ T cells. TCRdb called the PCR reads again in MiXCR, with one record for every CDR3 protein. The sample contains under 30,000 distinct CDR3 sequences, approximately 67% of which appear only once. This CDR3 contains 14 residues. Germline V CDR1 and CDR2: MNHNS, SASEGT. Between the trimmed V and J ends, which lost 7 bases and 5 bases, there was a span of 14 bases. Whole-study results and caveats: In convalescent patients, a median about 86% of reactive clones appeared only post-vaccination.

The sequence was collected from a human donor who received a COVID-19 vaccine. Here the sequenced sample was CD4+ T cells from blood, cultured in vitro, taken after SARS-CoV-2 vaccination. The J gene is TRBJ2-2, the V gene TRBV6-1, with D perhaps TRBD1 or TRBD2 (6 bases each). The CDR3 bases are TGTGCCAGCATCGTGGGGGGCTGGACCGGGGAGCTGTTTTTT. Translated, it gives CASIVGGWTGELFF.